This T cell receptor beta chain is from a study of technical replicates of blood from a few donors. The CDR3 runs to 13 residues. V was shortened by 4 bases and J by 4 bases, with 12 bases between the two germline ends. CDR1 SGDLS and CDR2 YYNGEE come from the germline V gene. Libraries were prepared by immunoSEQ multiplex PCR; TCRdb keeps only in-frame clonotypes and omits some of them. The top ten hold over 0.25% of the sample, which has 75,000 to 100,000 clones, 80% to 95% seen once. Source material: T cells isolated from PBMCs. V and J are TRBV9 and TRBJ2-7, with D perhaps matching TRBD1 (5 bases). The sequence was obtained from a human donor in good health. CDR3 nucleotide sequence: TGTGCCAGCAGCCCCCCCCAGGGATACGAGCAGTACTTC. Protein product: CASSPPQGYEQYF. The whole variable domain, remainder taken from reference TRBV9 and TRBJ2-7, is DSGVTQTPKHLITATGQRVTLRCSPRSGDLSVYWYQQSLDQGLQFLIQYYNGEERAKGNILERFSAQQFPDLHSELNLSSLELGDSALYFCASSPPQGYEQYFGPGTRLTVT.